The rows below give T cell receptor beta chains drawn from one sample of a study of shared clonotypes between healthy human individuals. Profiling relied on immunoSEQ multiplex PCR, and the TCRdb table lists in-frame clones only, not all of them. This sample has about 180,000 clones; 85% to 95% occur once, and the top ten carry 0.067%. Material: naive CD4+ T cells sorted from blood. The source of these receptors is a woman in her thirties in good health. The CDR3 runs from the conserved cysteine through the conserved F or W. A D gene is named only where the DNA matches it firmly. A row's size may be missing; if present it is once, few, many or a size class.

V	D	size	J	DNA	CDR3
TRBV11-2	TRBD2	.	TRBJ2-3	TGTGCCAGCAGCTTACTCCCCGGGACTAGGGTTACAGATACGCAGTATTTT	CASSLLPGTRVTDTQYF
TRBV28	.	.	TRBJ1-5	TGTGCCACCACCACCCCGGCCAGCAATCAGCCCCAGCATTTT	CATTTPASNQPQHF
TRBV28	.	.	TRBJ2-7	TGTGCCAGCAGTTTAACTTTCCAATTTACAGGAACCTACGAGCAGTACTTC	CASSLTFQFTGTYEQYF
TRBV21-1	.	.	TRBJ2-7	TGTGCCAGCAGCGAAGAGGTTAGGAGCGGGAGAGTGGATGAGCAGTACTTC	CASSEEVRSGRVDEQYF
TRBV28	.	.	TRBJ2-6	TGTGCCAGCAAATTGACCAGTAGCTCTGGGGCCAACGTCCTGACTTTC	CASKLTSSSGANVLTF
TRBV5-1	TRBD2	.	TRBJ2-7	TGCGCCAGCAGCTTGGAGGGCGGGAGGGTATCCTACGAGCAGTACTTC	CASSLEGGRVSYEQYF
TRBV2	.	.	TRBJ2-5	TGTGCCAGCAGTGAAGAGTTTTCTACAACGGACTTC	CASSEEFSTTDF
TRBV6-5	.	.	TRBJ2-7	TGTGCCAGCAGTTACGGGACACAGGCCCTTTACGAGCAGTACTTC	CASSYGTQALYEQYF
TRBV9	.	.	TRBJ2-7	TGTGCCAGCAGCGGCGGGGTCTCCTACGAGCAGTACTTC	CASSGGVSYEQYF
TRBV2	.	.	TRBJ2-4	TGTGCCAGCAGCCCGAGAGGCACCCCCGAAAGCATTCAGTACTTC	CASSPRGTPESIQYF
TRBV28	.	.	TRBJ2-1	TGTGCCAGCAGTTTAAGGGGTCTTGAGCAGTTCTTC	CASSLRGLEQFF
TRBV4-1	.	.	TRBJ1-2	TGCGCCAGCAGCCAAGATGCCAGCGGGGGCTATGGCTACACCTTC	CASSQDASGGYGYTF
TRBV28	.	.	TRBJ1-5	TGTGCCAGCAGCCCCAGGGGTGGCAATCAGCCCCAGCATTTT	CASSPRGGNQPQHF
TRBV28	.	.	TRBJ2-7	TGTGCCAGCAGTCGATACTCCTACGAGCAGTACTTC	CASSRYSYEQYF
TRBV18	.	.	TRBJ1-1	TGTGCCAGCTCACCGGAGGAACAGCCCTATGCTGAAGCTTTCTTT	CASSPEEQPYAEAFF
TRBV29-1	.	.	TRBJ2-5	TGCAGCGTTAAACGATTTTTGATGACTGCTCAAGAGACCCAGTACTTC	CSVKRFLMTAQETQYF
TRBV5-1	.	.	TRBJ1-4	TGCGCCAGCAGCCTCGCTGCGGGTAATGAAAAACTGTTTTTT	CASSLAAGNEKLFF
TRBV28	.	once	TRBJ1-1	TGTGCCAGCTTTATGAACACTGAAGCTTTCTTT	CASFMNTEAFF
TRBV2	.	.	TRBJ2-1	TGTGCCAGCAGTGTGCTAGACTACAATGAGCAGTTCTTC	CASSVLDYNEQFF
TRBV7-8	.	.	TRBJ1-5	TGTGCCAGCAGCTCTAGGGCCGCGACCCTAGCAAATCAGCCCCAGCATTTT	CASSSRAATLANQPQHF
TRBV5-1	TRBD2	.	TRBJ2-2	TGCGCCAGCAGCTTCCGGACTAGCGGGAGGGGGACCGGGGAGCTGTTTTTT	CASSFRTSGRGTGELFF
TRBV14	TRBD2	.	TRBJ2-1	TGTGCCAGCTCCACTTCCGGGACTAGCGTTGGAGCGTTCTTC	CASSTSGTSVGAFF
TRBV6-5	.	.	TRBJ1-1	TGTGCCAGCAGTTACTCTGGCAGGGCGGCTACTGAAGCTTTCTTT	CASSYSGRAATEAFF
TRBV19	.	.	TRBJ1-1	TGTGCCAGTAGTATGGGGCGGATGAACACTGAAGCTTTCTTT	CASSMGRMNTEAFF
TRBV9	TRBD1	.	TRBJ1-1	TGTGCCAGCAGCGCGACAGGGCGATTGAACACTGAAGCTTTCTTT	CASSATGRLNTEAFF
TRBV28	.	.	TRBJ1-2	TGTGCCAGCAGTTATTTGGGGACACTCCGAAAGAACTATGGCTACACCTTC	CASSYLGTLRKNYGYTF
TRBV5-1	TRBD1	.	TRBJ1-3	TGCGCCAGCAGTCAGGGGGCCGGAAACACCATATATTTT	CASSQGAGNTIYF
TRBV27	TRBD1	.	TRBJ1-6	TGTGCCAGCAGTTCATCAGGGGGGAATTCACCCCTCCACTTT	CASSSSGGNSPLHF
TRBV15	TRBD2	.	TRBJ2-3	TGTGCCACCAGCAGGCAACTTGGACTAGCGGGAGATACGCAGTATTTT	CATSRQLGLAGDTQYF
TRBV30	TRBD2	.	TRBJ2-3	TGTGCCTGGAGTCCTATCGGGACTAGCGGCCACACAGATACGCAGTATTTT	CAWSPIGTSGHTDTQYF
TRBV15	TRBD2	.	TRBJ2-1	TGTGCCACCAGCGCGGGAGCGTCCTACAATGAGCAGTTCTTC	CATSAGASYNEQFF
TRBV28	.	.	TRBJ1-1	TGTGCCAGCAGTTTATGGCAGGGATTCGGCACTGAAGCTTTCTTT	CASSLWQGFGTEAFF
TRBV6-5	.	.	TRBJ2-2	TGTGCCAGTACCCGGGAGTTTGGCACCGGGGAGCTGTTTTTT	CASTREFGTGELFF
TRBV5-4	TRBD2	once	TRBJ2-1	TGTGCCAGCAGCTTGGGACTAGCGGAGTACAATGAGCAGTTCTTC	CASSLGLAEYNEQFF
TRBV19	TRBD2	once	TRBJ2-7	TGTGCCACCTCCTGGGGGGAGGGCGGAGAAGGCTACGAGCAGTACTTC	CATSWGEGGEGYEQYF
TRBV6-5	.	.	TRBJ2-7	TGTGCCAGCAGTTCATCGATAGTGTACGAGCAGTACTTC	CASSSSIVYEQYF
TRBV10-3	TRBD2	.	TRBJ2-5	TGTGCCATCAGTAACATTCTAGCGGGAGCGGAGACCCAGTACTTC	CAISNILAGAETQYF
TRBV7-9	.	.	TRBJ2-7	TGTGCCAGCAGCTTACCGGCTTACCCCTACGAGCAGTACTTC	CASSLPAYPYEQYF
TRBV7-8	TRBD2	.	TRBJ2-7	TGTGCCAGCAGCGCAACCGGGACTAGCGACTACGAGCAGTACTTC	CASSATGTSDYEQYF
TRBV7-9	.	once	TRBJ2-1	TGTGCCAGCAGCCCTTGGCATTCATCGGGCTCCTACAATGAGCAGTTCTTC	CASSPWHSSGSYNEQFF
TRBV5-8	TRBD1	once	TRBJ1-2	TGTGCCAGCAGCTTGTCTTCTACAGGGGCAGGCTATGGCTACACCTTC	CASSLSSTGAGYGYTF
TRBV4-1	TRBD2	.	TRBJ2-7	TGCGCCAGCAGCCCCTGGCCTAGCGGGAAGGGCTACGAGCAGTACTTC	CASSPWPSGKGYEQYF
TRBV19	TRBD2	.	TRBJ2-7	TGTGCCAGTAGCAGATCGCCAGGCGGGGGATCATACGAGCAGTACTTC	CASSRSPGGGSYEQYF
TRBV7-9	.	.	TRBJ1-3	TGTGCCAGCAGCTTCCAAACCTCTGGAAACACCATATATTTT	CASSFQTSGNTIYF
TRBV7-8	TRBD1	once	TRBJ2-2	TGTGCCAGCAGCTTAGCTGAGACAGGGGCATTGAACACCGGGGAGCTGTTTTTT	CASSLAETGALNTGELFF
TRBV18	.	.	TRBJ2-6	TGTGCCAGCTCACCACCGCTAGGCTCTGGGGCCAACGTCCTGACTTTC	CASSPPLGSGANVLTF
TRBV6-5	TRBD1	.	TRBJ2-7	TGTGCCAGCACCGACAGGGACGAGCAGTACTTC	CASTDRDEQYF
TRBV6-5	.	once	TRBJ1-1	TGTGCCAGCAGACGCGGACAGAACACTGAAGCTTTCTTT	CASRRGQNTEAFF
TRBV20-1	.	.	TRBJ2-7	TGCAGTGCTATCGGAAGGTACGAGCAGTACTTC	CSAIGRYEQYF
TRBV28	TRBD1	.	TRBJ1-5	TGTGCCAGCACCTGGGACAGGGGTAGCAATCAGCCCCAGCATTTT	CASTWDRGSNQPQHF
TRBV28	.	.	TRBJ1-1	TGTGCCAGTCGGCCCCGCGGCGAGCGAGGGACTGAAGCTTTCTTT	CASRPRGERGTEAFF
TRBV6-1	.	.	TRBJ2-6	TGTGCCAGCAGTGACGGTGGCTCTGGGGCCAACGTCCTGACTTTC	CASSDGGSGANVLTF
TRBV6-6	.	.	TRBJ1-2	TGTGCCAGCAGTTACGGAGAGGGTGGTGGCTACACCTTC	CASSYGEGGGYTF
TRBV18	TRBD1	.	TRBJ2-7	TGTGCCAGCTCACCTCCCCGGGACAGGGCCCAATACGAGCAGTACTTC	CASSPPRDRAQYEQYF